This TCR beta chain is drawn from a study of shared clonotypes between healthy human individuals. Across the whole study: Three plates each covered CD4 naive and memory; CD8 naive two, CD8 memory one.

Here immunoSEQ multiplex PCR was the method, and the copy in TCRdb shows in-frame clones only, minus some. The sample yields under 700,000 clones, 85% to 95% seen once. Broader study findings: Non-shared clonotypes displayed generation probabilities falling below those of clonotypes present in all four donors.

The CDR3 covers 14 residues. V was cut by 1 base and J by 1 base, with 7 bases left in between. Germline CDR1 is LGHNA and CDR2 is YNFKEQ. It was CD45RO-negative cells, positively selected for CCR7, that made up naive CD8 cells, with terminally differentiated effector memory CD45RA+ cells excluded. Donors had no recently reported acute infections or vaccinations and were HIV-negative. With regard to this clone: Its antigen is undetermined.

The V gene is TRBV4-2, the J gene TRBJ1-1; no firm D call. Input material: naive CD8+ T cells sorted from blood. The sequence was obtained from a woman aged 25-40 years in good health. In DNA form, the CDR3 reads TGTGCCAGCAGCCAAGCATCCCGGAACACTGAAGCTTTCTTT. Encoded protein: CASSQASRNTEAFF.